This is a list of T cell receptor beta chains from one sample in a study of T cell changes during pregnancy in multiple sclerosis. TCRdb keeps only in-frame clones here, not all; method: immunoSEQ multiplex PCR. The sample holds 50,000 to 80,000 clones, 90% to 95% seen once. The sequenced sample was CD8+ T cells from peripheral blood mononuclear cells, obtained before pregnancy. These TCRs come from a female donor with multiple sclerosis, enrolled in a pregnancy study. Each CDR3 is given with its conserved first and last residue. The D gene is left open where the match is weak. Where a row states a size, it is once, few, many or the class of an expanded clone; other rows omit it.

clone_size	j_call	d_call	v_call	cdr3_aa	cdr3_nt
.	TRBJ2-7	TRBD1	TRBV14	CASSRENRGSTYEQYF	TGTGCCAGCAGCCGGGAGAACAGGGGATCTACCTACGAGCAGTACTTC
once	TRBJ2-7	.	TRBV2	CASSLLGQGFTYEQYF	TGTGCCAGCAGTCTCCTGGGGCAGGGGTTCACCTACGAGCAGTACTTC
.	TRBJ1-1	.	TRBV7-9	CASSLSGEAFF	TGTGCCAGCAGCTTAAGCGGGGAAGCTTTCTTT
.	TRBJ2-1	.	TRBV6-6	CASSYVGWGEHNEQFF	TGTGCCAGCAGTTACGTGGGGTGGGGGGAACACAATGAGCAGTTCTTC
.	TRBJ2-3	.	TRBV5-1	CASSSLGQSTDTQYF	TGCGCCAGCAGCTCCCTAGGTCAGAGCACAGATACGCAGTATTTT
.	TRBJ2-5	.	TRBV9	CASSVGGVETQYF	TGTGCCAGCAGCGTAGGGGGGGTGGAGACCCAGTACTTC
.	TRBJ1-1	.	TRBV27	CASSLSRGNTEAFF	TGTGCCAGCAGTTTGTCCCGGGGGAACACTGAAGCTTTCTTT
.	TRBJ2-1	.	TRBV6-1	CASSGQRNEQFF	TGTGCCAGCAGCGGACAGCGCAATGAGCAGTTCTTC
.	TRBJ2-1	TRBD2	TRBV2	CASRETTSGGDEQFF	TGTGCCAGCAGGGAGACGACTAGCGGGGGAGATGAGCAGTTCTTC
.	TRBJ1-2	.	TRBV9	CASSVYDGGSFGYTF	TGTGCCAGCAGCGTATACGACGGAGGAAGTTTTGGCTACACCTTC
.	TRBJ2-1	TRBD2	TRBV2	CASALAGGPNEQFF	TGTGCCAGCGCACTAGCGGGGGGGCCCAATGAGCAGTTCTTC
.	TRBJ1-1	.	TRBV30	CAWSVLTVEAFF	TGTGCCTGGAGTGTTCTCACAGTAGAAGCTTTCTTT
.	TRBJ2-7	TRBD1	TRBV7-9	CASSSPDRGLEQYF	TGTGCCAGCAGCTCCCCCGACAGGGGCCTGGAGCAGTACTTC
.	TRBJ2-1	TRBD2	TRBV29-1	CSVDGGLYNEQFF	TGCAGCGTTGACGGGGGGTTGTACAATGAGCAGTTCTTC
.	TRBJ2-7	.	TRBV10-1	CASIAGLGHEQYF	TGCGCCAGCATAGCTGGTCTAGGTCACGAGCAGTACTTC
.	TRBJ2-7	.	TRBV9	CASSVGDMGYEQYF	TGTGCCAGCAGCGTTGGGGACATGGGCTACGAGCAGTACTTC
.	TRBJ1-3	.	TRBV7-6	CASRRWGNTIYF	TGTGCCAGCAGGAGATGGGGAAACACCATATATTTT
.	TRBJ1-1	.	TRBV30	CAWSPGVGDTEAFF	TGTGCCTGGAGTCCGGGGGTCGGGGACACTGAAGCTTTCTTT
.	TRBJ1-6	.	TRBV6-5	CASSLRQEDNSPLHF	TGTGCCAGCAGCCTCCGACAGGAGGATAATTCACCCCTCCACTTT
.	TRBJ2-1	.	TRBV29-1	CSVRVAEYNEQFF	TGCAGCGTTCGAGTAGCGGAATACAATGAGCAGTTCTTC